This TCR beta chain was sequenced for a study of cytomegalovirus exposure and HLA in healthy donors. At the level of the study: T cells numbering around 200 million yielded approximately 100 million unique TCR beta sequences in an earlier analysis.

General observations from the study: Earlier results showed most TCR beta V segments being productive about 90% or about 30% of the time. TCR beta chains numbering 164 were designated cytomegalovirus-associated.

After removal of 0 bases from V and 2 bases from J, the junction contained 2 bases not matched to a gene. The CDR3 is 14 residues long. Germline V gives CDR1 SGHRS, CDR2 YFSETQ. The PCR employed 60 Vbeta primers together with 13 Jbeta primers. Only in-frame clones appear in the TCRdb table, and some are missing; sequencing was by immunoSEQ multiplex PCR. The sample lists around 150,000 clones, 60% to 80% seen once, with roughly 7.6% in the top ten. Participants comprised healthy donors of bone marrow. Regarding this clone: Its antigen is unknown. Other DNA sequences within the sample encode an identical CDR3.

The rearrangement uses TRBV5-1 and TRBJ2-7; 7 bases are a match to TRBD1. This sequence originates from a woman in her thirties or forties in good health and CMV-seropositive. Sequenced sample: PBMCs. The DNA of the CDR3 is TGCGCCAGCAGCTTGGGACAGGGCGCCTACGAGCAGTACTTC. Its translation: CASSLGQGAYEQYF.